These T cell receptor beta chains were read from a single sample in a study of early T cells in non-severe SARS-CoV-2 infection. TCRdb reprocessed the 5' RACE reads via MiXCR and lists one record per CDR3 protein. The sample holds about 83,000 distinct CDR3 sequences; 8% to 13% are singletons and the top ten take 8% to 8.5%. The specimen was whole blood, collected at baseline. The receptors originated from an adult who was a healthcare worker with PCR-confirmed SARS-CoV-2 infection or an uninfected control (not recorded which). Both conserved end residues are part of each CDR3. The D gene is left open where the match is weak. Not all rows give a size; the values are once, few, many and, for expanded clones, a class.

V gene,J gene,clone size,CDR3 length,D gene,CDR3 DNA,CDR3 protein
TRBV6-5,TRBJ2-1,-,12,-,TGTGCCAGCAGTTACTCGTTCAATGAGCAGTTCTTC,CASSYSFNEQFF
TRBV27,TRBJ2-7,many,15,-,TGTGCCAGCAGTCCCCTCCGGACGCTGGCCTACGAGCAGTACTTC,CASSPLRTLAYEQYF
TRBV30,TRBJ1-6,-,21,TRBD1,TGTGCCTGGAGTGCAGGACAGGGGGTTTATACCAAGAGCTCCTATAATTCACCCCTCCACTTT,CAWSAGQGVYTKSSYNSPLHF
TRBV6-5,TRBJ2-2,-,15,-,TGTGCCAGCAGTTACGGGCTAGCGAACACCGGGGAGCTGTTTTTT,CASSYGLANTGELFF
TRBV27,TRBJ1-4,-,14,TRBD1,TGTGCCAGCAGTCCGCAGGGGGCCTATGAAAAACTGTTTTTT,CASSPQGAYEKLFF
TRBV2,TRBJ2-2,few,13,-,TGTGCCAGCAGTGAAGTGGTCACCGGGGAGCTGTTTTTT,CASSEVVTGELFF
TRBV19,TRBJ2-2,-,15,TRBD1,TGTGCCAGCCACTCCGGGACAGGAATGGCCGGGGAGCTGTTTTTT,CASHSGTGMAGELFF
TRBV7-8,TRBJ2-1,many,15,-,TGTGCCAGCAGCTTAGCGCTAGGACCTCTTAATGAGCAGTTCTTC,CASSLALGPLNEQFF
TRBV5-6,TRBJ2-5,-,17,TRBD2,TGTGCCAGCAACAAATTAATCGATCCGGGAGGTAGAGAGACCCAGTACTTC,CASNKLIDPGGRETQYF
TRBV5-4,TRBJ2-7,few,14,-,TGTGCCAGCAGCTTCGACCCTCGCGACTACGAGCAGTACTTC,CASSFDPRDYEQYF
TRBV12-3/TRBV12-4,TRBJ2-3,few,14,TRBD2,TGTGCCAGCAGGCTAGCGGGAGTATCGGATACGCAGTATTTT,CASRLAGVSDTQYF
TRBV11-2,TRBJ2-5,few,18,TRBD1,TGTGCCAGCAGCTTAGCGGCCGGGACAGCCACTCGAAGGGAGACCCAGTACTTC,CASSLAAGTATRRETQYF
TRBV27,TRBJ2-7,few,14,TRBD2,TGTGCCAGCCTAAGCCTAGCGGGAGTGGGCGAGCAGTACTTC,CASLSLAGVGEQYF
TRBV30,TRBJ2-3,-,16,TRBD1,TGTGCCTGGAGTGTAGAGACAGGGGGCCTCACAGATACGCAGTATTTT,CAWSVETGGLTDTQYF
TRBV24-1,TRBJ1-1,-,12,-,TGTGCCACCAGTGATTTGAGGGACCAAGCTTTCTTT,CATSDLRDQAFF
TRBV2,TRBJ1-4,few,13,TRBD1,TGTGCCAGCAAAGGGACAGCTAATGAAAAACTGTTTTTT,CASKGTANEKLFF
TRBV7-7,TRBJ2-2,-,14,-,TGTGCCAGCAGCTTAGTATCGAACACCGGGGAGCTGTTTTTT,CASSLVSNTGELFF
TRBV7-6,TRBJ2-5,few,15,-,TGTGCCAGCAGCTCCTACAGGGAGTACCAAGAGACCCAGTACTTC,CASSSYREYQETQYF
TRBV7-2,TRBJ2-1,-,14,-,TGTGCCAGCAGCTACCAGGGAACACACAATGAGCAGTTCTTC,CASSYQGTHNEQFF
TRBV20-1,TRBJ2-1,few,14,-,TGCAGTGCCGCTAGGAGTGGCAGCTACAATGAGCAGTTCTTC,CSAARSGSYNEQFF
TRBV6-1,TRBJ2-5,few,14,TRBD2,TGTGCCAGCACCACTTTAGCGGGAGTTGAGACCCAGTACTTC,CASTTLAGVETQYF
TRBV6-6,TRBJ2-7,few,12,-,TGTGCCAGCAGTACCGGGACCTACGAGCAGTACTTC,CASSTGTYEQYF
TRBV3-1,TRBJ1-6,-,14,-,TGTGCCAGCAGCCTTATCCTACAGGATTCACCCCTCCACTTT,CASSLILQDSPLHF
TRBV27,TRBJ1-5,-,14,-,TGTGCCAGCACCCCTACGGGAGGCAATCAGCCCCAGCATTTT,CASTPTGGNQPQHF
TRBV20-1,TRBJ1-3,many,14,-,TGCAGTGCACACACAGTCCTAGCTGGAAACACCATATATTTT,CSAHTVLAGNTIYF
TRBV7-9,TRBJ2-1,-,16,TRBD1,TGTGCCAGCAGCTCACTCCCGGGACAGGGTATAGATGAGCAGTTCTTC,CASSSLPGQGIDEQFF
TRBV5-1,TRBJ2-1,few,16,-,TGCGCCAGCAGCTTGGGTCTCCTTCCTAAAAACAATGAGCAGTTCTTC,CASSLGLLPKNNEQFF
TRBV30,TRBJ1-2,few,10,-,TGTGCCTGCCAGGTGTATGGCTACACCTTC,CACQVYGYTF